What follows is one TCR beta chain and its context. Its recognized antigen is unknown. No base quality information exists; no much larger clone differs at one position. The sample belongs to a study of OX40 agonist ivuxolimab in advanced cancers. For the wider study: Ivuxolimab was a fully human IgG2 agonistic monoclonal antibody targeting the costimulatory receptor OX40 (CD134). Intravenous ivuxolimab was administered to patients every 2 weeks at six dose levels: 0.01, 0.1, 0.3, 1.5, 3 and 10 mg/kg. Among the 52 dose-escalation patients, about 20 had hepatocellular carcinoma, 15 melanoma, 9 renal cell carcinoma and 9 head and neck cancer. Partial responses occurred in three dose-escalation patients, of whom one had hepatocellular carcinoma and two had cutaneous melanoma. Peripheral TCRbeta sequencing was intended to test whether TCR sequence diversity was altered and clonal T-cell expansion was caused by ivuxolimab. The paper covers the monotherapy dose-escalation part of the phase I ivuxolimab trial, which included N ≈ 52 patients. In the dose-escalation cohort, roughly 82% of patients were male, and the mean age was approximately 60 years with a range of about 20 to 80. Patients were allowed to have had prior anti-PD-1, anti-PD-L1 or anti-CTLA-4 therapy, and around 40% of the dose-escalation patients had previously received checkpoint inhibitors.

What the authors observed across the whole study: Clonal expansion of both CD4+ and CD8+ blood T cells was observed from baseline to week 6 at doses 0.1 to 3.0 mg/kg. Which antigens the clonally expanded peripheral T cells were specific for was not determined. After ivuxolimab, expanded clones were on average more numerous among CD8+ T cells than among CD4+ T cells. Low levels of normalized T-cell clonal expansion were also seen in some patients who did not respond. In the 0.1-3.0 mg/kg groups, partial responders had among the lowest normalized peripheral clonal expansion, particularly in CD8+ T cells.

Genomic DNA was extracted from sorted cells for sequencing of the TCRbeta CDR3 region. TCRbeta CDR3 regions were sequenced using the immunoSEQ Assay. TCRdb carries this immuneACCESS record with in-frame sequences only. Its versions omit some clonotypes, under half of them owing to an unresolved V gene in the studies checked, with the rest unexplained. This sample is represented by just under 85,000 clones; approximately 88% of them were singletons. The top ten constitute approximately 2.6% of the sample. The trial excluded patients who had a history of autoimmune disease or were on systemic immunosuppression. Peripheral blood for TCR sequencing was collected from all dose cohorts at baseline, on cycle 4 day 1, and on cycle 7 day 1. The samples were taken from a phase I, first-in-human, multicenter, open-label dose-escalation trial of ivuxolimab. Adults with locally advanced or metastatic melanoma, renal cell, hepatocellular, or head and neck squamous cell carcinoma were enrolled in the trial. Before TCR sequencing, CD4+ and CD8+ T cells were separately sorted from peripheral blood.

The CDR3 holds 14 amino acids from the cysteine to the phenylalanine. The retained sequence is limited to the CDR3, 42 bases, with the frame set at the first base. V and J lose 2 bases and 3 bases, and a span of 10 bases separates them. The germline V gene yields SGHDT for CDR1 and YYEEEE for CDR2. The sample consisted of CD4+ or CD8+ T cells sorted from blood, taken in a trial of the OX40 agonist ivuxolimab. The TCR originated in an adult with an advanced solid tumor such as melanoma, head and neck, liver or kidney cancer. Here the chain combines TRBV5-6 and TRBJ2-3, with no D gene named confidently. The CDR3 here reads CASSLSASTDTQYF. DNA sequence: TGTGCCAGCAGCTTATCAGCGAGTACAGATACGCAGTATTTT.